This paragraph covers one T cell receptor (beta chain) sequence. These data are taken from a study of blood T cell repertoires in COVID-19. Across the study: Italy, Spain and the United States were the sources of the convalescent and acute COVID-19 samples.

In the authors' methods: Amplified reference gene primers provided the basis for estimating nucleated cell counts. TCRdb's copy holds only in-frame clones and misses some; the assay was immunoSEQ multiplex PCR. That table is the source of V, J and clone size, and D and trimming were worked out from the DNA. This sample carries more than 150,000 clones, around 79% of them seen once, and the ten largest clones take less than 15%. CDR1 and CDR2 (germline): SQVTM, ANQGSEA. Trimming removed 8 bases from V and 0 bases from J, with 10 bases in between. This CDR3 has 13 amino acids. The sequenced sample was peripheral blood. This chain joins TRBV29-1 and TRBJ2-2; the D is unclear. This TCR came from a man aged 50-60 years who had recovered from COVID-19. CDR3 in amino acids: CSLRNTNTGELFF. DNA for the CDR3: TGCAGCTTGAGAAATACGAACACCGGGGAGCTGTTTTTT.